This T cell receptor (beta chain) was documented in a study of shared clonotypes between healthy human individuals. Overall study: CD8 memory received one plate per donor, CD8 naive two, CD4 memory three and CD4 naive three. Study-level findings and limits: Clonotypes which were not shared had lower generation probabilities than clonotypes that all four donors shared. Larger richness was generally estimated for naive than memory subsets.

TCRdb's table, derived via immunoSEQ multiplex PCR, lists solely in-frame clones and lacks some. This table holds 1.6 million or so clones, roughly 95% found once. The V end was cut by 1 base, the J end by 0 bases, with 8 bases between. The CDR3 length is 15 residues. Germline V gene data show CDR1 as SGDLS and CDR2 as YYNGEE. As to this clone: Its antigen is as yet unknown.

The clonotype originates from a man aged 25 to 45 in good health. Sequenced sample: naive CD4+ T cells sorted from blood. Subset here: CD45RA+ positively selected. The chain employs TRBV9 and TRBJ2-1; D gene unclear. CDR3 amino acids: CASSVLRSSYNEQFF. CDR3 nucleotide sequence: TGTGCCAGCAGCGTATTAAGAAGCTCCTACAATGAGCAGTTCTTC.